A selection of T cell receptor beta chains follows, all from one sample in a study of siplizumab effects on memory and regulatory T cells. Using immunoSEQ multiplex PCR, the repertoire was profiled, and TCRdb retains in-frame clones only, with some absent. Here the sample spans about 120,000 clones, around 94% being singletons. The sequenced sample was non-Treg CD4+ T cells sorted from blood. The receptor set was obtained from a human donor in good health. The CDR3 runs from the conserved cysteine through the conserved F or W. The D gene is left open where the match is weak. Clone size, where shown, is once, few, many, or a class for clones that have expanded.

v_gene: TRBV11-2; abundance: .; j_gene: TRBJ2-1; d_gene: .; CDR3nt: TGTGCCAGCAGCTTCGGCGGGGTCAGCTACAATGAGCAGTTCTTC; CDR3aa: CASSFGGVSYNEQFF
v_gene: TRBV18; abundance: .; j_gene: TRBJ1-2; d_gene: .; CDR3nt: TGTGCCAGCTCACCACCGCTTGGGAACGGCTACACCTTC; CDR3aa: CASSPPLGNGYTF
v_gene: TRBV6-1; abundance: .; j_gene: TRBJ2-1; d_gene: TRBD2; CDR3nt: TGTGCCAGCAGTGAATTTTCTAGCGGGAGATACAATGAGCAGTTCTTC; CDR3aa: CASSEFSSGRYNEQFF
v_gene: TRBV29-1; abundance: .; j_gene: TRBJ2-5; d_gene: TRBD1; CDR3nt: TGCAGCGTTGTGACAGGGGGGAGGGAGACCCAGTACTTC; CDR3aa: CSVVTGGRETQYF
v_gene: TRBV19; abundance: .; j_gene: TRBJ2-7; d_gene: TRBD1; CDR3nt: TGTGCCAGTAGCAGGACAGGGAGCTCCTACGAGCAGTACTTC; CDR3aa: CASSRTGSSYEQYF
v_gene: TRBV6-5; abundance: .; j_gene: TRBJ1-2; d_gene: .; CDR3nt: TGTGCCAGCAGTGGGCTGGGGGGAACGGGCTATGGCTACACCTTC; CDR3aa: CASSGLGGTGYGYTF
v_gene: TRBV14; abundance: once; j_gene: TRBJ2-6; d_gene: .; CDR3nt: TGTGCCAGCAGCTTCTCTGGGGCCAACGTCCTGACTTTC; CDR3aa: CASSFSGANVLTF
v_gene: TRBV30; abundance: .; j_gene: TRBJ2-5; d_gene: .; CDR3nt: TGTGCCTGGAGCGGGGGACAACAAGAGACCCAGTACTTC; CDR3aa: CAWSGGQQETQYF
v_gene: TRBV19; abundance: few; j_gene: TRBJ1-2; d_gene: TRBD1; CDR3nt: TGTGCCAGTACCGGACAGGGGGGCTATGGCTACACCTTC; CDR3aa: CASTGQGGYGYTF
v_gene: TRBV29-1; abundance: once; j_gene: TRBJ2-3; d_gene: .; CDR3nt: TGCAGCGTTGTTGGAGGGGACGGCACAGATACGCAGTATTTT; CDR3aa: CSVVGGDGTDTQYF
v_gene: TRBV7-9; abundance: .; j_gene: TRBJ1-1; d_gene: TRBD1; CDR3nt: TGTGCCAGCAGCTTAGGGCAGGGGGAGACTGAAGCTTTCTTT; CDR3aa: CASSLGQGETEAFF
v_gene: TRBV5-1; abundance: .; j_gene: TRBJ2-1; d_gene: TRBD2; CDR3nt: TGCGCCAGCAGCTTGGATGCTAGCGGGAGGGACAATGAGCAGTTCTTC; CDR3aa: CASSLDASGRDNEQFF
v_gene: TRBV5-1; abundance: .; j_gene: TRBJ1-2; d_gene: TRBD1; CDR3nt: TGCGCCAGCAGCTTAGACAGGGGTAACTACTATGGCTACACCTTC; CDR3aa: CASSLDRGNYYGYTF
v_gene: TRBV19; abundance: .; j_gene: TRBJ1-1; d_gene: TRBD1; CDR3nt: TGTGCCAGTAGGGAATCCGACAGGGTCCCTGAAGCTTTCTTT; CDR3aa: CASRESDRVPEAFF
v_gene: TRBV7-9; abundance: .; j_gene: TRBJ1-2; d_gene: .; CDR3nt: TGTGCCAGCAGCCCACCTACAGGAGAGAATGGCTACACCTTC; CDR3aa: CASSPPTGENGYTF
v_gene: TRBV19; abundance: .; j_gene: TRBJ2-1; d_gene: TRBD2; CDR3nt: TGTGCCAGTAAGATAAGGACTAGCGGGGGGGTTGAGCAGTTCTTC; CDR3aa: CASKIRTSGGVEQFF
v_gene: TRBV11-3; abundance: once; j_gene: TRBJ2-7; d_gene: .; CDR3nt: TGTGCCAGCAGCTTAGAGTGGGGGAACGGCTACGAGCAGTACTTC; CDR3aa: CASSLEWGNGYEQYF
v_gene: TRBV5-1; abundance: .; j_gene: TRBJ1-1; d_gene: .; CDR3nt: TGCGCCAGCAGCTTGGCTGGCACCCACACTGAAGCTTTCTTT; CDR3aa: CASSLAGTHTEAFF
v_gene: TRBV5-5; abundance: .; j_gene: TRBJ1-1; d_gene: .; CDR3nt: TGTGCCAGCAGCTCGGGTAGAGGGTCGAGAACTGAAGCTTTCTTT; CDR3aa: CASSSGRGSRTEAFF
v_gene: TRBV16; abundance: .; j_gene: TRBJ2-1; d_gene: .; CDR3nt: TGTGCCAGCAGCCCAATCCGGGACAACATGAACAATGAGCAGTTCTTC; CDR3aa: CASSPIRDNMNNEQFF
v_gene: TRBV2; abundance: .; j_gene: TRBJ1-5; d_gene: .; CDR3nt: TGTGCCAGCAGTGACCGGGGGCGTCAGCATTTT; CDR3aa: CASSDRGRQHF
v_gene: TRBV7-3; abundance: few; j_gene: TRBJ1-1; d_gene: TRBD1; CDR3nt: TGTGCCAGCAGACGACAGGGGGACACTGAAGCTTTCTTT; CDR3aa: CASRRQGDTEAFF
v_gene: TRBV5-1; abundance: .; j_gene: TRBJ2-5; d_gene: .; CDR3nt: TGCGCCAGCAGCTGGCCCCGTGAGGATTTAGGGCGGGAGACCCAGTACTTC; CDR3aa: CASSWPREDLGRETQYF
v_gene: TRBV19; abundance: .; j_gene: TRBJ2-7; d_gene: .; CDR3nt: TGTGCCAGTAGTATGGCACAGTCCTACGAGCAGTACTTC; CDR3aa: CASSMAQSYEQYF
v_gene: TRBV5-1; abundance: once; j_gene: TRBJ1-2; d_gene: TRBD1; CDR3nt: TGCGCCAGCAGCCTCGGGACAGGGAATGGAAATGGCTACACCTTC; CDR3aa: CASSLGTGNGNGYTF